Listed below are T cell receptor beta chains from one sample, sequenced in a study of blood T cells in healthy people across ages. Each CDR3 protein is one row after TCRdb ran MiXCR on the 5' RACE reads. The sample carries under 850,000 distinct CDR3 sequences, around 36% recorded once. Input material: blood. These receptors originate from a man aged 18-30 years in good health. Each CDR3 is given with its conserved first and last residue. A D gene is named only where the DNA matches it firmly. Where a row states a size, it is once, few, many or the class of an expanded clone; other rows omit it.

j_call	v_call	d_call	clone_size	cdr3_nt	cdr3_aa
TRBJ2-7	TRBV7-3	TRBD1	few	TGTGCCAGCAGCTTAGACCAGACAGGGCAGGACGAGCAGTACTTC	CASSLDQTGQDEQYF
TRBJ2-1	TRBV3-1	TRBD2	once	TGTGCCAGCAGCCAAGTCGAGCGGGGGGTCCAAGAGACCCAGTTCTTC	CASSQVERGVQETQFF
TRBJ1-4	TRBV20-1	-	-	TGCAGTGCTCCCCGACAGACCCCTAATGAAAAACTGTTTTTT	CSAPRQTPNEKLFF
TRBJ2-5	TRBV7-2	TRBD1	-	TGTGCCAGCAGCCATCCGGACAGGGGGCGCAAGCAGTACTTC	CASSHPDRGRKQYF
TRBJ1-2	TRBV6-6	-	-	TGTGCCAGCAGTTACTCGAACGGCAGGGGTTATGGCTACACCTTC	CASSYSNGRGYGYTF
TRBJ2-3	TRBV28	-	few	TGTGCCAGCAGCCCGGACCTTACCGTTACGGATACGCAGTATTTT	CASSPDLTVTDTQYF
TRBJ2-1	TRBV7-9	TRBD2	-	TGTGCCAGCAGCCCCAATTCCGGGACTAGCAGTGAGCAGTTCTTC	CASSPNSGTSSEQFF
TRBJ1-2	TRBV15	-	-	TGTGCCACCAGCCGAGACAGGACCCGCTTGGGCTACACCTTC	CATSRDRTRLGYTF
TRBJ1-2	TRBV6-2/TRBV6-3	-	many	TGTGCCAGCAGTTACTCGGGACACAACTATGGCTACACCTTC	CASSYSGHNYGYTF
TRBJ2-5	TRBV29-1	-	few	TGCAGCGTTGAAAGGTCTAGCCGTTACCAAGAGACCCAGTACTTC	CSVERSSRYQETQYF
TRBJ2-1	TRBV27	TRBD2	few	TGTGCCAGCAGTCCCAGACTAGCGGGGGGAACCTACAATGAGCAGTTCTTC	CASSPRLAGGTYNEQFF
TRBJ2-7	TRBV7-2	-	many	TGTGCCACCAACCCGGACGGCAAAGGCGCCTACGAGCAGTACTTC	CATNPDGKGAYEQYF
TRBJ2-4	TRBV7-9	-	many	TGTGCCAGCAGCTTAGCTGAAGGGACGGAAAACAGGGAAGCCAAAAACATTCAGTACTTC	CASSLAEGTENREAKNIQYF
TRBJ2-5	TRBV6-6	TRBD1	many	TGTGCCAGCAGGAGGGACAGGGGGTATGATGAGCAGTACTTC	CASRRDRGYDEQYF
TRBJ1-1	TRBV2	-	-	TGTGCCAGCAGGGCCTCAACCTACGCTGAAGCTTTCTTT	CASRASTYAEAFF
TRBJ1-3	TRBV12-3/TRBV12-4	-	-	TGTGCCAGCAGTACCCGGGACCGAGCACTGGACACCATATATTTT	CASSTRDRALDTIYF
TRBJ1-6	TRBV20-1	-	-	TGCAGTGCTAGAAGAGGGGTGGAACGAGCCCTCCACTTT	CSARRGVERALHF
TRBJ2-1	TRBV28	-	once	TGTGCCAGCAGTTTGCAGGTGCGCGAGCAGTTCTTC	CASSLQVREQFF
TRBJ1-2	TRBV7-2	-	few	TGTGCCAGCAGCTTAGTTTCGGGATACGGCTACACCTTC	CASSLVSGYGYTF
TRBJ2-3	TRBV5-1	-	-	TGCGCCAGCAGCTTGGGGGGTTCGATTGCCACAGATACGCAGTATTTT	CASSLGGSIATDTQYF
TRBJ2-3	TRBV6-5	TRBD1	-	TGTGCCAGCAGTTCCGGGACAGGGCGTTTTTCAGATACGCAGTATTTT	CASSSGTGRFSDTQYF
TRBJ2-5	TRBV3-1	-	-	TGTGCCAGCTTCCAAGGGGAGACCCAGTACTTC	CASFQGETQYF
TRBJ1-1	TRBV20-1	-	few	TGCAGTACAAGTCCCCGAAACAACCCGAACACTGAAGCTTTCTTT	CSTSPRNNPNTEAFF
TRBJ2-5	TRBV20-1	-	many	TGCAGTGCTAGTAGAGACAGGCAGTCAGAGACCCAGTACTTC	CSASRDRQSETQYF
TRBJ2-1	TRBV29-1	-	few	TGCAGCGTCACCGGGCCTTCTTCCATCAATGAGCAGTTCTTC	CSVTGPSSINEQFF
TRBJ2-7	TRBV6-1	TRBD2	-	TGTGCCAGCAGTTATGCTAGCGGGGGAACCTACGAGCAGTACTTC	CASSYASGGTYEQYF
TRBJ2-7	TRBV12-3/TRBV12-4	-	-	TGTGCCAGCAGTTTAGGGAGATCCAGGCCGGTGGGATCCTACGAGCAGTACTTC	CASSLGRSRPVGSYEQYF
TRBJ1-2	TRBV20-1	-	once	TGCAGTGCGCCTTATGGGGGGCGCGGCGCCTATGGCCATGGCTACACCTTC	CSAPYGGRGAYGHGYTF
TRBJ2-5	TRBV7-6	-	few	TGTGCCAGCAGCTTAACGCAGACAGCGGTACCCCAAGAGACCCAGTACTTC	CASSLTQTAVPQETQYF
TRBJ2-1	TRBV5-5	-	few	TGTGCCAGCAGCTCCAGGGATGAGCAGTTCTTC	CASSSRDEQFF
TRBJ2-7	TRBV20-1	TRBD2	-	TGCAGTGCTAGTGCTGGCGGGGGGCAGTACTTC	CSASAGGGQYF
TRBJ2-7	TRBV6-2/TRBV6-3	-	-	TGTGCCAGCAGTTACAACGGGTACTCATACGAGCAGTACTTC	CASSYNGYSYEQYF
TRBJ1-2	TRBV20-1	TRBD1	-	TGCAGTGCCAGAGGGACAGGGTACTCGATTTATGGCTACACCTTC	CSARGTGYSIYGYTF
TRBJ1-5	TRBV12-3/TRBV12-4	-	-	TGTGCCAGCAGTTTAGCGCTAACTAGGGGCCGGAGTTTCAATCAGCCCCGGCATTTT	CASSLALTRGRSFNQPRHF
TRBJ1-2	TRBV2	TRBD1	-	TGTGCCAGCAGTGCTACAGGGGACTTCAACTATGGCTACACCTTC	CASSATGDFNYGYTF
TRBJ2-7	TRBV10-3	-	few	TGTGCCATCAGTCTCGGCGGTACCTACGAGCAGTACTTC	CAISLGGTYEQYF
TRBJ1-4	TRBV10-3	-	-	TGTGCCATCAGTGAGGAGTCGGAGGAAAAACTGTTTTTT	CAISEESEEKLFF
TRBJ1-5	TRBV12-3/TRBV12-4	-	-	TGTGCCAGCAGCCTTTCGCGACGGGAACCCCAGCATTTT	CASSLSRREPQHF
TRBJ1-1	TRBV5-1	-	-	TGCGCCAGCAGCTCCAGGTCTGAAGCTTTCTTT	CASSSRSEAFF
TRBJ2-1	TRBV7-3	-	-	TGTGCCAGCAGCTTCTCCCTCTCCTACAATGAGCAGTTCTTC	CASSFSLSYNEQFF
TRBJ2-7	TRBV20-1	TRBD2	-	TGCAGTGCTAGAGATCGTTCGACTAGCGGGGTTAATGAGCAGTACTTC	CSARDRSTSGVNEQYF
TRBJ1-6	TRBV27	-	-	TGTGCCAGCAGTGGGCCGGACCCAGTTAATTCACCCCTCCACTTT	CASSGPDPVNSPLHF
TRBJ1-2	TRBV5-8	-	few	TGTGCCAGCAGCTTGGACTCTTCTACTAACTACACCTTC	CASSLDSSTNYTF
TRBJ1-5	TRBV20-1	-	once	TGCAGTGCCCGGAGGGGGGGGGCTAATAGCAATCAGCCCCAGCATTTT	CSARRGGANSNQPQHF
TRBJ2-2	TRBV4-3	TRBD1	-	TGCGCCAGCAGCCAAGAACAGGGGTTCGGGGAGCTGTTTTTT	CASSQEQGFGELFF